This T cell receptor (beta chain) is from a study of T cell repertoires in cytomegalovirus infection. Overall study: The study used recently identified HLA-C-restricted and well-studied HLA-B-restricted CMV epitopes. Public TCR beta signature analysis indicated the presence of both CMV infection and matching HLA type.

TCRdb called the reads again in MiXCR, with one record for every CDR3 protein. This sample carries about 770,000 distinct CDR3 sequences, 25% to 35% of them seen once, and the ten largest clones take about an eighth. The table lists this clonotype with a few counts. The antigen is unknown. Study-level points and caveats: CMV carriers having the relevant HLA were flagged by cumulative public TCR beta family frequency.

Germline V gene data show CDR1 as MGHDK and CDR2 as SYGVNS. V shed 0 bases and J shed 4 bases, with 13 bases lying between them. The CDR3 runs to 15 residues. The rearrangement uses TRBV25-1 and TRBJ2-7; the D gene is possibly TRBD1 (5 bases). The sequence derives from a human donor in good health (CMV status not recorded). Some clones in this sample may be carry-over from other donors' samples. The source was cultured CD8+ T cells from PBMCs, collected from culture after CMV antigen stimulation. The CDR3 loop is CASSEYWGGNYEQYF. The DNA for the CDR3 is TGTGCCAGCAGTGAATATTGGGGCGGAAATTACGAGCAGTACTTC.